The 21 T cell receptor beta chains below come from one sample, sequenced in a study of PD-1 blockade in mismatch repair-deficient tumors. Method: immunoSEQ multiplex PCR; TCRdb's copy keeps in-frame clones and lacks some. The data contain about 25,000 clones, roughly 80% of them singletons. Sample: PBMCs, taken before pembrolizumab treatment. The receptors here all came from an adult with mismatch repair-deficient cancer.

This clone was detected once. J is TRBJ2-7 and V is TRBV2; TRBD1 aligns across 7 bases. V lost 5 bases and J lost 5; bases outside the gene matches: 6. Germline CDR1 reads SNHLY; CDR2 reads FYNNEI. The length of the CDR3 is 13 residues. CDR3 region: CASSRQGLHEQYF. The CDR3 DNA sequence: TGTGCCAGCAGTAGACAGGGTCTCCACGAGCAGTACTTC.

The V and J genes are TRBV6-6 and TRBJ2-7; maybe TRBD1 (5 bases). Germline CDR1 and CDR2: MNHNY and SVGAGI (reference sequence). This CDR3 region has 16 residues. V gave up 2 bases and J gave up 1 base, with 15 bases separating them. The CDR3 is CASSYNAGPSSYEQYF. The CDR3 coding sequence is TGTGCCAGCAGTTACAACGCAGGGCCTTCTTCCTACGAGCAGTACTTC.

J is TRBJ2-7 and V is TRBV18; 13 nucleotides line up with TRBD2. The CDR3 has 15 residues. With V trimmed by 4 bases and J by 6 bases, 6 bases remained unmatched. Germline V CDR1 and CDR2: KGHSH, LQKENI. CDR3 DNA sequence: TGTGCCAGCTCACGAGGACTAGCGGGAGAGGTCGAGCAGTACTTC. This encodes CASSRGLAGEVEQYF. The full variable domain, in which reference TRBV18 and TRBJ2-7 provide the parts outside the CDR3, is NAGVMQNPRHLVRRRGQEARLRCSPMKGHSHVYWYRQLPEEGLKFMVYLQKENIIDESGMPKERFSAEFPKEGPSILRIQQVVRGDSAAYFCASSRGLAGEVEQYFGPGTRLTVT.

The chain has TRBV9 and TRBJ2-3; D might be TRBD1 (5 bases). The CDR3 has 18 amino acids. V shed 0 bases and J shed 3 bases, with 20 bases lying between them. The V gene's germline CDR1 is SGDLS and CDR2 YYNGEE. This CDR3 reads CASSVGFSAGRFTDTQYF. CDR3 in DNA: TGTGCCAGCAGCGTAGGCTTTTCAGCAGGGCGTTTTACAGATACGCAGTATTTT.

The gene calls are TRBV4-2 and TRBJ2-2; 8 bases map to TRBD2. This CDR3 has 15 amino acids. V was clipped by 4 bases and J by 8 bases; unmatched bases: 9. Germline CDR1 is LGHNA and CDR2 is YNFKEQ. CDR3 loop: CASSPTDSGTGELFF. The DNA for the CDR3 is TGTGCCAGCAGCCCGACGGATAGCGGGACGGGGGAGCTGTTTTTT.

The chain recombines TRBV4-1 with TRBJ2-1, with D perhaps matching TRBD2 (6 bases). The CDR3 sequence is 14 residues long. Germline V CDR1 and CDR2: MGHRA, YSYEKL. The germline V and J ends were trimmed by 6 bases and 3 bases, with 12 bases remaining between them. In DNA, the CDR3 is TGCGCCAGCAGGTCAGGAGGGCACTACAATGAGCAGTTCTTC. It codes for CASRSGGHYNEQFF.

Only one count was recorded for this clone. The CDR3 reads CASSLDPIAGGEQFF. The DNA of the CDR3 is TGTGCCAGCAGCTTAGATCCTATCGCGGGCGGTGAGCAGTTCTTC. V is TRBV7-2 and J is TRBJ2-1; D may be TRBD2 (5 bases). This CDR3 comprises 15 residues. The germline CDR1 and CDR2 sequences are SGHTA and FQGNSA. The germline V and J ends were trimmed by 1 base and 9 bases, with 16 bases remaining between them.

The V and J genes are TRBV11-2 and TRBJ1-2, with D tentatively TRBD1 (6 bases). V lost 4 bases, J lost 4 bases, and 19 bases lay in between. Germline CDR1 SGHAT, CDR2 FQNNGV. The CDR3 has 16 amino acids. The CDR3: CASSSRLTGSSYGYTF. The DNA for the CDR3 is TGTGCCAGCAGCTCAAGATTGACAGGATCCTCCTATGGCTACACCTTC.

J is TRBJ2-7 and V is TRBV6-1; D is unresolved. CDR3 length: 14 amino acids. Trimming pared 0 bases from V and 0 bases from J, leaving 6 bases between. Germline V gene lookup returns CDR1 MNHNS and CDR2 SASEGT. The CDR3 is CASSEAISSYEQYF. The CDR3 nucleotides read TGTGCCAGCAGTGAAGCGATCAGCTCCTACGAGCAGTACTTC.

The CDR3 protein is CASTSRQGYNEQFF. CDR3 nucleotides: TGTGCCAGCACCTCTAGACAGGGGTACAATGAGCAGTTCTTC. The chain has TRBV6-1 and TRBJ2-1, with TRBD1 matching over 8 bases. Per germline, CDR1 MNHNS and CDR2 SASEGT. This CDR3 is built from 14 residues. V trimming: 7 bases; J trimming: 4 bases; junction bases outside the gene matches: 6.

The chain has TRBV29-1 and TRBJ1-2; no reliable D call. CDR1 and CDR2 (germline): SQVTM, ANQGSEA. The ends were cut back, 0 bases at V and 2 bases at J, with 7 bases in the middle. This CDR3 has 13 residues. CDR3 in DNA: TGCAGCGTTGAAGATTGGCAGAACTATGGCTACACCTTC. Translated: CSVEDWQNYGYTF.

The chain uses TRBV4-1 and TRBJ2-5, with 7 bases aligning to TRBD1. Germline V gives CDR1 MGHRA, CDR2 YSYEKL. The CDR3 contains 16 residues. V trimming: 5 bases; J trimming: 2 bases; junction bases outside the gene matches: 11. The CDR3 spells CASSAEGARPQETQYF. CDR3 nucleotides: TGCGCCAGCAGCGCCGAGGGGGCGAGACCGCAAGAGACCCAGTACTTC.

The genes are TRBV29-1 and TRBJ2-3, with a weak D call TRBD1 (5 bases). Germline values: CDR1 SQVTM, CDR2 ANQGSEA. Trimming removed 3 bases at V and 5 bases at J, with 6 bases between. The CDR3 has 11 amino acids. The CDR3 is CSVDREDTQYF. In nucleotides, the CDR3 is TGCAGCGTTGACAGGGAAGATACGCAGTATTTT.

The CDR3 here is CASSLGPGGDGNTIYF. The CDR3 region has the DNA TGCGCCAGCAGCTTGGGGCCAGGGGGCGACGGAAACACCATATATTTT. The V gene is TRBV5-1, the J gene TRBJ1-3; 8 bases are a match to TRBD1. The CDR3 runs 16 residues. Germline-derived CDR1 and CDR2 are SGHRS and YFSETQ. The V gene end was trimmed by 0 bases and the J gene end by 4 bases; junction bases not matched to a gene: 6. The full variable domain, rest sourced from reference TRBV5-1 and TRBJ1-3, is KAGVTQTPRYLIKTRGQQVTLSCSPISGHRSVSWYQQTPGQGLQFLFEYFSETQRNKGNFPGRFSGRQFSNSRSEMNVSTLELGDSALYLCASSLGPGGDGNTIYFGEGSWLTVV.

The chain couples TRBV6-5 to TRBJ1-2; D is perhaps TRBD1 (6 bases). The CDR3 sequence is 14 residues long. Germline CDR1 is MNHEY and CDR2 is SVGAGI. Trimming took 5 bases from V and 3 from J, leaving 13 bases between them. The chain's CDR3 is CASSLQGKDYGYTF. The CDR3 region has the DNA TGTGCCAGCAGTCTGCAGGGGAAGGACTATGGCTACACCTTC.

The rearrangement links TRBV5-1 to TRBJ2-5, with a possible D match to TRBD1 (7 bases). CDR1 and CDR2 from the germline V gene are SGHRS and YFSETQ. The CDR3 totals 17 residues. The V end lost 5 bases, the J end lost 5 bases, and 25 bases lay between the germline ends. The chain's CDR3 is CASRYKPRDSGLETQYF. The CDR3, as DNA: TGCGCCAGCAGGTATAAACCCCGGGACAGCGGGTTGGAGACCCAGTACTTC.

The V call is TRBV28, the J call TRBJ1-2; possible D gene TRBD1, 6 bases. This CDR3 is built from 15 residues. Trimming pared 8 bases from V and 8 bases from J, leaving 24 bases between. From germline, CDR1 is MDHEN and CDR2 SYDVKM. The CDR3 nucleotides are TGTGCCAGCGAGCGAGGGGGGGGCGCGAATCGAGGCTACACCTTC. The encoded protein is CASERGGGANRGYTF.

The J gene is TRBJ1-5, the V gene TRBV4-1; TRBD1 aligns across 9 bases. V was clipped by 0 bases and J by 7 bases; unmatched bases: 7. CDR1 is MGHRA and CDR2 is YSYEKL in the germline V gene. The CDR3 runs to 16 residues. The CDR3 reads CASSQDVPDRGQPQHF. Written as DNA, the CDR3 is TGCGCCAGCAGCCAAGATGTTCCGGACAGGGGCCAGCCCCAGCATTTT.

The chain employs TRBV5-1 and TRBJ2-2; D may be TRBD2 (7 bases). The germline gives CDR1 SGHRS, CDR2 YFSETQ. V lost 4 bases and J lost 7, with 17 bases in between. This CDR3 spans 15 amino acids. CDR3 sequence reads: CASSPETGGHGELFF. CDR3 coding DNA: TGCGCCAGCAGCCCGGAGACGGGGGGCCACGGGGAGCTGTTTTTT.

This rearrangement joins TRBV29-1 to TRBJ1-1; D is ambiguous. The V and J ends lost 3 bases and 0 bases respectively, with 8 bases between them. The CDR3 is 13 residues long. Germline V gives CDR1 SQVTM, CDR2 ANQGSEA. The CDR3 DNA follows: TGCAGCGTTGACCAGGCTGTGAACACTGAAGCTTTCTTT. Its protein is CSVDQAVNTEAFF.

The CDR3 sequence: CASSERGTGGNEQYF. Written as DNA, the CDR3 is TGTGCCAGCAGTGAAAGGGGGACAGGGGGCAACGAGCAGTACTTC. This rearrangement joins TRBV6-1 to TRBJ2-7; TRBD1 matches at 12 bases. The CDR3 totals 15 residues. Trimming at V came to 2 bases and at J to 5 bases, leaving 4 bases not matched to a gene. CDR1 and CDR2 from the germline V gene are MNHNS and SASEGT.